The present T cell receptor beta chain was sequenced within a study of tumor-infiltrating lymphocytes in localized non-small cell lung cancer. After removal of 3 bases from V and 3 bases from J, the junction contained 5 bases not matched to a gene. Looked up from germline, CDR1 is SGHKS and CDR2 is YYEKEE (reference sequence). CDR3 length equals 14 residues. Using immunoSEQ multiplex PCR, the repertoire was profiled, and TCRdb retains in-frame clones only, with some absent. Of roughly 20,000 clones in the sample, 80% were seen once. The chain employs TRBV5-5 and TRBJ1-2; 7 bases map to TRBD1. Sequenced: lung tumor tissue. The receptor comes from a human donor with non-small cell lung cancer. The CDR3 DNA sequence: TGTGCCAGCAGCTCATCACAGGGGTACTATGGCTACACCTTC. Translated: CASSSSQGYYGYTF.